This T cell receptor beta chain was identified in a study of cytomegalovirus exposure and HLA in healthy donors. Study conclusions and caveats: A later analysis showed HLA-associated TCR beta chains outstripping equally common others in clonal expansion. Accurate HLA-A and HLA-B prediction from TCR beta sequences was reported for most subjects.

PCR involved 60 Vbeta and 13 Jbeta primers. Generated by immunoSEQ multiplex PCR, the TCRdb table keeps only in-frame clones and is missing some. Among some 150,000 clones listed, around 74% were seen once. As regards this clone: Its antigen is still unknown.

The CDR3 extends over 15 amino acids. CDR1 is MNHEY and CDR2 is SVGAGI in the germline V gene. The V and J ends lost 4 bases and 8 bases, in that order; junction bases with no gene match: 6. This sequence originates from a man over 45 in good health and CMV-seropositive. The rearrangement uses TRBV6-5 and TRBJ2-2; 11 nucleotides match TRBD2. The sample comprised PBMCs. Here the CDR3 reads CASSLYRLAGGELFF. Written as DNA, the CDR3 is TGTGCCAGCAGTTTGTACAGACTAGCGGGAGGGGAGCTGTTTTTT.